Below, one T cell receptor beta chain is given with its context. The antigen is not known. The record originates from a study of cytomegalovirus exposure and HLA in healthy donors. General study results and limits: A few CMV-associated chains were confirmed in vitro to be specific for CMV antigens. Sequence variants that were highly shared formed a cluster that was likely a sequencing artifact.

Trimming took 2 bases from V and 12 from J; bases not matched to a gene: 17. This CDR3 is 17 amino acids long. The germline CDR1 and CDR2 sequences are SNHLY and FYNNEI. The PCR contained 60 Vbeta and 13 Jbeta primers. The repertoire was sequenced with immunoSEQ multiplex PCR; TCRdb's copy has only in-frame clones and lacks some. This table holds about 160,000 clones, 85% found once. This clonotype was obtained from a boy between 2 and 10 years old in good health and CMV-seronegative. Sequencing was carried out using PBMCs. V gene TRBV2 combines with J gene TRBJ2-1, with 9 bases matching TRBD2. The CDR3 sequence: CASSEPTIAGEVLAQFF. The CDR3 DNA reads TGTGCCAGCAGTGAACCAACGATAGCGGGAGAGGTCTTGGCGCAGTTCTTC. Using reference TRBV2 and TRBJ2-1 for the parts outside the CDR3, the full variable domain is EPEVTQTPSHQVTQMGQEVILRCVPISNHLYFYWYRQILGQKVEFLVSFYNNEISEKSEIFDDQFSVERPDGSNFTLKIRSTKLEDSAMYFCASSEPTIAGEVLAQFFGPGTRLTVL.